The 27 T cell receptor beta chains below were found in one sample sequenced in a study of blood T cell repertoires in COVID-19. The method was immunoSEQ multiplex PCR; TCRdb's version includes in-frame clones alone and lacks a portion of them. The repertoire has about 160,000 clones, roughly 86% of them found once; the top ten carry 3% to 4%. Sequenced: peripheral blood. Source of these receptors: a woman aged 55-69 years who had recovered from COVID-19.

For this clone: This sample also contains other DNA sequences that code for the same CDR3. The chain recombines TRBV11-3 with TRBJ2-3, with a possible D match to TRBD2 (5 bases). Germline V lookup: CDR1 SGHNT, CDR2 YENEEA. This CDR3 spans 14 amino acids. V gave up 1 base and J gave up 3 bases, with 8 bases separating them. In DNA, the CDR3 is TGTGCCAGCAGCTTAGGGTCGGGGACAGATACGCAGTATTTT. Protein: CASSLGSGTDTQYF.

The J gene is TRBJ2-7, the V gene TRBV7-9, with TRBD2 as a possible D gene (6 bases). The germline V gene encodes CDR1 SEHNR and CDR2 FQNEAQ (reference sequence). Between the trimmed V and J ends, which lost 5 bases and 6 bases, there was a span of 17 bases. The CDR3 extends over 14 amino acids. The CDR3 region has the DNA TGTGCCAGCAGCCCGGGACTCCTCTTCGCCGAGCAGTACTTC. This codes for CASSPGLLFAEQYF.

V is TRBV4-3 and J is TRBJ2-3; 9 bases fit TRBD2. J gave up 1 base and V 0 bases, and 2 bases lay outside the gene matches. Germline CDR1 is LGHNA and CDR2 is YSLEER. The CDR3 runs to 16 residues. The CDR3 sequence: CASSQDPSGGTDTQYF. CDR3 coding DNA: TGCGCCAGCAGCCAAGATCCTAGCGGGGGCACAGATACGCAGTATTTT.

The chain employs TRBV28 and TRBJ1-5; 9 nucleotides match TRBD1. Germline lookup yields CDR1 MDHEN and CDR2 SYDVKM. The CDR3 loop spans 15 amino acids. V lost 3 bases and J lost 9; bases outside the gene matches: 9. The CDR3 DNA reads as TGTGCCAGCAGTTTGGGAGGGACAGGGCGGACGCCCCAGCATTTT. Its translation is CASSLGGTGRTPQHF.

The chain links TRBV2 to TRBJ2-4; 8 bases map to TRBD1. This CDR3 comprises 15 residues. In germline, CDR1 is SNHLY, CDR2 FYNNEI. V gave up 3 bases and J gave up 4 bases; unmatched junction bases: 5. Here the CDR3 reads CASSDDRGAKNIQYF. The CDR3 DNA is TGTGCCAGCAGTGATGACAGGGGCGCGAAAAACATTCAGTACTTC.

This chain uses TRBV7-6 with TRBJ1-3, with D maybe TRBD1 (6 bases). The CDR3 totals 15 residues. The ends were cut back, 0 bases at V and 3 bases at J, with 9 bases in the middle. The V gene's germline CDR1 is SGHVS and CDR2 FNYEAQ. The CDR3 region has the DNA TGTGCCAGCAGCTTAGCCGAGGGGGTTGGAAACACCATATATTTT. It codes for CASSLAEGVGNTIYF.

The chain's CDR3 is CASSLERGGTGELFF. The CDR3 nucleotides are TGCGCCAGCAGCTTGGAGCGGGGGGGCACCGGGGAGCTGTTTTTT. The V and J genes are TRBV5-1 and TRBJ2-2; TRBD2 matches at 10 bases. Germline V gene lookup returns CDR1 SGHRS and CDR2 YFSETQ. The J segment lost 4 bases and the V segment lost 0 bases, leaving 0 bases of the junction unmatched. The CDR3 has 15 amino acids.

V and J are TRBV5-4 and TRBJ2-5; D not resolved. Trimming removed 2 bases from V and 2 bases from J, with 7 bases in between. Germline V gene lookup returns CDR1 SGHNT and CDR2 YYREEE (reference sequence). The CDR3 has 13 amino acids. The CDR3 is CASSLYLQETQYF. The CDR3, as DNA: TGTGCCAGCAGCTTATACTTGCAAGAGACCCAGTACTTC.

The chain is built from TRBV5-1 and TRBJ2-2, with 8 bases fitting TRBD1. Trimming at V came to 3 bases and at J to 5 bases, leaving 6 bases not matched to a gene. There are 15 residues in the CDR3. CDR1 SGHRS and CDR2 YFSETQ come from the germline V gene. The CDR3 bases are TGCGCCAGCAGCTCGACAGGGGTTTGGACCGGGGAGCTGTTTTTT. As protein: CASSSTGVWTGELFF. Drawing the rest from reference TRBV5-1 and TRBJ2-2, the complete variable domain is KAGVTQTPRYLIKTRGQQVTLSCSPISGHRSVSWYQQTPGQGLQFLFEYFSETQRNKGNFPGRFSGRQFSNSRSEMNVSTLELGDSALYLCASSSTGVWTGELFFGEGSRLTVL.

Here the CDR3 reads CASSYGDSSNTEAFF. CDR3 bases: TGTGCCAGCAGTTACGGAGACTCCTCGAACACTGAAGCTTTCTTT. This chain connects TRBV6-6 to TRBJ1-1; D gene uncertain. Trimming left V 2 bases short and J 1 base short, with 11 bases between. CDR3 size: 15 residues. From germline, CDR1 is MNHNY and CDR2 SVGAGI (reference sequence).

This sequence joins TRBV12-5 and TRBJ2-3; a weak D match, TRBD1 (7 bases). The CDR3 consists of 15 residues. Germline CDR1 reads LGHNT; CDR2 reads FRNRAP. V was cut by 1 base and J by 2 bases, with 10 bases left in between. The CDR3 nucleotides are TGTGCTAGTGGTTTGGGCGGGACAGCCACAGATACGCAGTATTTT. Its translation: CASGLGGTATDTQYF.

The chain uses TRBV20-1 and TRBJ2-3; 7 bases match TRBD1. Germline CDR1 and CDR2: DFQATT and SNEGSKA (reference sequence). V shed 6 bases and J 6 bases; nucleotides not matched to a gene: 3. This CDR3 region has 11 residues. The CDR3: CSAVQGDTQYF. The CDR3 nucleotides are TGCAGTGCGGTACAGGGGGATACGCAGTATTTT.

The V gene is TRBV24-1, the J gene TRBJ2-3; tentatively, D is TRBD1 (5 bases). CDR3 length equals 13 residues. Germline V gives CDR1 KGHDR, CDR2 SFDVKD. Trimming left V 5 bases short and J 8 bases short, with 13 bases between. CDR3: CATSAAAQGTQYF. DNA for the CDR3: TGTGCCACCAGTGCCGCCGCTCAGGGTACGCAGTATTTT.

The rearrangement uses TRBV2 and TRBJ1-5; the D gene is possibly TRBD1 (5 bases). CDR3 length: 14 amino acids. The V end was cut by 4 bases, the J end by 7 bases, with 14 bases between. From germline, CDR1 is SNHLY and CDR2 FYNNEI. The CDR3: CASSGISGQQPQHF. The CDR3 nucleotides read TGTGCCAGCAGTGGAATTTCAGGGCAGCAGCCCCAGCATTTT.

This clone has a single count. The chain joins TRBV3-1 (or the pseudogene TRBV3-2) to TRBJ2-7; D uncertain. Looked up from germline, CDR1 is LGHDT and CDR2 is YNNKEL (reference sequence). V dropped 1 base and J dropped 2 bases, with 12 bases sitting between them. The CDR3 consists of 15 residues. The CDR3 loop reads CASSQAPTATYEQYF. CDR3 bases: TGTGCCAGCAGCCAAGCCCCCACAGCTACCTACGAGCAGTACTTC.

Worth noting for this clone: At the DNA level, this CDR3 is encoded by other sequences in the same sample as well. CDR3 protein: CASSLGTSPETQYF. CDR3 in DNA: TGCGCCAGCAGCTTGGGGACTAGCCCGGAGACCCAGTACTTC. This chain uses TRBV5-1 with TRBJ2-5; 8 bases align to TRBD2. With V trimmed by 0 bases and J by 5 bases, 3 bases remained unmatched. The CDR3 runs 14 residues. In germline, CDR1 is SGHRS, CDR2 YFSETQ. The variable domain in full, with the rest retrieved from reference TRBV5-1 and TRBJ2-5, is KAGVTQTPRYLIKTRGQQVTLSCSPISGHRSVSWYQQTPGQGLQFLFEYFSETQRNKGNFPGRFSGRQFSNSRSEMNVSTLELGDSALYLCASSLGTSPETQYFGPGTRLLVL.

The V and J genes are TRBV9 and TRBJ2-2, with a possible D match to TRBD1 (5 bases). The CDR3 consists of 15 residues. Germline V lookup: CDR1 SGDLS, CDR2 YYNGEE. Trimming left V 1 base short and J 5 bases short, with 12 bases between. DNA for the CDR3: TGTGCCAGCAGCGTATCCCCCGACAGTACCGGGGAGCTGTTTTTT. The encoded protein is CASSVSPDSTGELFF.

This chain uses TRBV9 with TRBJ1-2, with 12 bases aligning to TRBD1. The CDR3 sequence is 16 residues long. CDR1 SGDLS and CDR2 YYNGEE come from the germline V gene. The V segment lost 1 base and the J segment 3 bases; nucleotides outside the gene matches: 4. The CDR3 nucleotides read TGTGCCAGCAGCGTATCCGGGACAGGGGGCGACTATGGCTACACCTTC. It is translated as CASSVSGTGGDYGYTF.

The chain is built from TRBV4-3 and TRBJ1-1; 7 bases map to TRBD1. Germline-derived CDR1 and CDR2 are LGHNA and YSLEER. V shed 5 bases and J 0 bases; nucleotides not matched to a gene: 6. This CDR3 region has 15 residues. The CDR3 nucleotides are TGCGCCAGCAGCTCCCGGGACAGCCTGAACACTGAAGCTTTCTTT. Protein sequence: CASSSRDSLNTEAFF.

The CDR3 loop is CASSSGLLYTEAFF. CDR3 DNA: TGTGCCAGCAGTTCGGGTCTACTTTACACTGAAGCTTTCTTT. This sequence joins TRBV6-2 or TRBV6-3 and TRBJ1-1; no firm D call. Germline V CDR1 and CDR2: MNHEY, SVGEGT. This CDR3 spans 14 amino acids. The V end lost 4 bases, the J end lost 3 bases, and 12 bases lay between the germline ends.

This rearrangement joins TRBV12-2 to TRBJ1-2; the table's D call, TRBD1, has no DNA check behind it. TRBV12-2 is flagged as a pseudogene. The CDR3 contains 15 residues. In DNA form, the CDR3 reads TGTGCAAGTCGCCCTCGACTTGACAGCATCTATGGCTACACCTTC. Protein: CASRPRLDSIYGYTF.

The rearrangement links TRBV7-7 to TRBJ2-5; weak D call: TRBD2 (5 bases). Germline-derived CDR1 and CDR2 are SSHAT and FNYEAQ (reference sequence). Trimming removed 5 bases from V and 2 bases from J, with 12 bases in between. The CDR3 runs to 14 residues. The CDR3 region is CASSANRGQETQYF. In DNA form, the CDR3 reads TGTGCCAGCAGCGCGAACCGGGGACAAGAGACCCAGTACTTC.

The rearrangement links TRBV7-9 to TRBJ2-7; D call uncertain. V was pared by 5 bases and J by 0 bases, with 11 bases between. This CDR3 is built from 14 residues. The germline gives CDR1 SEHNR, CDR2 FQNEAQ (reference sequence). The CDR3 region has the DNA TGTGCCAGCAGCCCCCTAGGTAGCTCCTACGAGCAGTACTTC. Translated: CASSPLGSSYEQYF.

This clone was seen only once. V usage is TRBV6-5 and J usage is TRBJ1-1; tentative D call: TRBD1 (6 bases). The V and J ends lost 6 bases and 4 bases respectively, with 18 bases between them. This CDR3 has 15 residues. CDR1 is MNHEY and CDR2 is SVGAGI in the germline V gene. CDR3 coding DNA: TGTGCCAGCAGAAGGTACAGGGATATGAGCACTGAAGCTTTCTTT. Its translation: CASRRYRDMSTEAFF.

The rearrangement joins TRBV27 to TRBJ2-2; perhaps TRBD2 as D (5 bases). This CDR3 comprises 15 residues. The V end lost 6 bases, the J end lost 1 base, and 12 bases lay between the germline ends. CDR1 and CDR2 (germline): MNHEY, SMNVEV (reference sequence). CDR3: CASSSGLLNTGELFF. The CDR3 DNA reads as TGTGCCAGCAGCTCTGGACTCCTGAACACCGGGGAGCTGTTTTTT.

This chain connects TRBV19 to TRBJ1-5; 7 bases agree with TRBD1. Germline V gene data show CDR1 as LNHDA and CDR2 as SQIVND (reference sequence). The CDR3 has 14 residues. V was clipped by 7 bases and J by 3 bases; unmatched bases: 6. For the CDR3, the DNA is TGTGCCAGTATGGAAACAGGGGTCAATCAGCCCCAGCATTTT. Protein: CASMETGVNQPQHF. The full variable domain, rest sourced from reference TRBV19 and TRBJ1-5, is DGGITQSPKYLFRKEGQNVTLSCEQNLNHDAMYWYRQDPGQGLRLIYYSQIVNDFQKGDIAEGYSVSREKKESFPLTVTSAQKNPTAFYLCASMETGVNQPQHFGDGTRLSIL.

The V gene is TRBV19, the J gene TRBJ2-2; 9 bases are a match to TRBD1. There are 15 residues in the CDR3. The V segment lost 6 bases and the J segment 7 bases; nucleotides outside the gene matches: 9. Germline CDR1 and CDR2: LNHDA and SQIVND (reference sequence). CDR3 bases: TGTGCCAGTAGGGCACAGGGGGCGAGCGTCGGGGAGCTGTTTTTT. Translated, it gives CASRAQGASVGELFF.